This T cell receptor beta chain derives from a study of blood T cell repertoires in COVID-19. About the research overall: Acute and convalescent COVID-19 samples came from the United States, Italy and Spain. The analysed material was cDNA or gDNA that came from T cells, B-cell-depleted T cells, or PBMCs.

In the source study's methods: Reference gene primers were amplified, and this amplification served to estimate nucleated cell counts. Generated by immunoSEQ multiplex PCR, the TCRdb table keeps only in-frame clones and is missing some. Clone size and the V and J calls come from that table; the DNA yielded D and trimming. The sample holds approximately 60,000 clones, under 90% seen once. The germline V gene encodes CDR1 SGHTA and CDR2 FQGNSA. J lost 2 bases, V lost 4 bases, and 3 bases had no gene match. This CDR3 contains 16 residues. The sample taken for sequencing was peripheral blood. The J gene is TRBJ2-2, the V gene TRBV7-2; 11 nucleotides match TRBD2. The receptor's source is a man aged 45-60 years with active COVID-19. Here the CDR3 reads CASSYTSGGNTGELFF. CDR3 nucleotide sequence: TGTGCCAGCAGCTATACTAGCGGGGGAAACACCGGGGAGCTGTTTTTT.